This T cell receptor (beta chain) derives from a study of cytomegalovirus exposure and HLA in healthy donors. Across the whole study: One earlier analysis, a look at 180 million or so T cells, found 117 million unique TCR beta sequences. Study findings and constraints: A prior analysis recorded that most TCR beta V segments were productive about 87% or about 30% of the time. Later, an analysis showed that TCR beta chains associated with HLA were more clonally expanded than others that were equally common. Later, an analysis found that common viral pathogens appeared to be linked with several of the most significant clusters.

Concerning this clone itself: Its antigen is unknown.

Germline V CDR1 and CDR2: MNHEY, SMNVEV (reference sequence). V lost 4 bases, J lost 0 bases, and 18 bases stayed unmatched. The CDR3 loop spans 19 amino acids. 60 Vbeta and 13 Jbeta primers were used in PCR. Libraries were prepared by immunoSEQ multiplex PCR; TCRdb keeps only in-frame clonotypes and omits some of them. This table has 100,000 to 120,000 clones, 78% appearing once. The specimen was PBMCs. This chain joins TRBV27 and TRBJ2-7; 7 bases are shared with TRBD2. The sequence was collected from a man under 40 in good health and CMV-seronegative. CDR3 DNA: TGTGCCAGCAGTTCGCTTCGTGGCGGGAGACTCTTCAACTCCTACGAGCAGTACTTC. It specifies CASSSLRGGRLFNSYEQYF.